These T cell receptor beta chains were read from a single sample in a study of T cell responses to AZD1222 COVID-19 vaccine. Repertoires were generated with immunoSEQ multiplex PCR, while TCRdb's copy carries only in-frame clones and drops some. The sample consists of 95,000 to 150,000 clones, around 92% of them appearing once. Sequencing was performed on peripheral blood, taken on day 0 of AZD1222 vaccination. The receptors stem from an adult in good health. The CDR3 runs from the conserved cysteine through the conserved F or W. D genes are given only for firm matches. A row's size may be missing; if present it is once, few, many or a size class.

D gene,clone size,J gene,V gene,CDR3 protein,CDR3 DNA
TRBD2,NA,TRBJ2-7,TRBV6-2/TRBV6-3,CASSYASGGISYEQYF,TGTGCCAGCAGTTACGCTAGCGGGGGAATCTCCTACGAGCAGTACTTC
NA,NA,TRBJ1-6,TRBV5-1,CASSSYNSPLHF,TGCGCCAGCAGCTCCTATAATTCACCCCTCCACTTT
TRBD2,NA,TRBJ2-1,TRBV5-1,CASRLGVAGGNEQFF,TGCGCCAGCAGATTGGGCGTAGCGGGAGGTAATGAGCAGTTCTTC
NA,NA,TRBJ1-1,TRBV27,CASSNRGITEAFF,TGTGCCAGCAGTAATCGGGGGATCACTGAAGCTTTCTTT
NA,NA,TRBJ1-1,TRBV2,CASGRGNTEAFF,TGTGCCAGCGGGCGGGGGAACACTGAAGCTTTCTTT
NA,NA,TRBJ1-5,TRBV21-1,CASSKAHRPGQGGIGNQPQHF,TGTGCCAGCAGCAAAGCTCATAGGCCGGGACAGGGGGGGATCGGCAATCAGCCCCAGCATTTT
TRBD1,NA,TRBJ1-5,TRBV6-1,CASSDGQGARQPQHF,TGTGCCAGCAGTGACGGACAGGGGGCGCGTCAGCCCCAGCATTTT
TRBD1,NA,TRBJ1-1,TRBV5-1,CASSLAGTGEGTEAFF,TGCGCCAGCAGCTTGGCGGGGACAGGGGAGGGGACTGAAGCTTTCTTT
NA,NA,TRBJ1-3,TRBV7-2,CASSLFQTAGNTIYF,TGTGCCAGCAGCTTATTTCAAACAGCTGGAAACACCATATATTTT
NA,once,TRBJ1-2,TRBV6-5,CASAPGSEGYGYTF,TGTGCCAGCGCTCCAGGTTCGGAGGGCTATGGCTACACCTTC
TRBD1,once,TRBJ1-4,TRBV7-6,CASSRRDSGTNEKLFF,TGTGCCAGCAGCCGGAGGGACAGCGGAACTAATGAAAAACTGTTTTTT
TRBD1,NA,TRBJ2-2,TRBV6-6,CASSRGGDWAANTGELFF,TGTGCCAGCAGTCGAGGGGGCGATTGGGCTGCGAACACCGGGGAGCTGTTTTTT
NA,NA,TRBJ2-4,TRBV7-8,CASSLEGPHVPRNIQYF,TGTGCCAGCAGCTTAGAGGGCCCGCACGTACCTCGAAACATTCAGTACTTC
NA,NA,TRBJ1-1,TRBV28,CASTIGTEAFF,TGTGCCAGCACTATAGGGACAGAAGCTTTCTTT
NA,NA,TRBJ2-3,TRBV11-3,CASSLGRSSTDTQYF,TGTGCCAGCAGCTTAGGTCGATCTAGCACAGATACGCAGTATTTT
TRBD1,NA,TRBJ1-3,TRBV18,CASSQGTGSGNTIYF,TGTGCCAGCTCACAAGGGACAGGCTCTGGAAACACCATATATTTT
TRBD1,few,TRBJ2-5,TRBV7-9,CASSWDSSDGYF,TGTGCCAGCAGCTGGGACAGCTCAGACGGGTACTTC
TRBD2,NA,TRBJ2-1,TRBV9,CASSPPSGRADEQFF,TGTGCCAGCAGCCCCCCCAGCGGGAGGGCCGATGAGCAGTTCTTC
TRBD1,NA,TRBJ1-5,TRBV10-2,CASSGQGSNQPQHF,TGCGCCAGCAGTGGACAGGGTAGCAATCAGCCCCAGCATTTT
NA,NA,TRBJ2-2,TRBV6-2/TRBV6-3,CASSKTGSRGLFF,TGTGCCAGCAGTAAAACCGGGAGCAGGGGGCTGTTTTTT
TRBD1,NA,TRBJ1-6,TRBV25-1,CASSDSFGTGHSPLHF,TGTGCCAGCAGTGATAGTTTTGGGACAGGGCATTCACCCCTCCACTTT
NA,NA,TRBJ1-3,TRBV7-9,CASSLDLNSGNTIYF,TGTGCCAGCAGCTTAGACCTGAACTCTGGAAACACCATATATTTT
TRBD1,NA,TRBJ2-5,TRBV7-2,CASSHRQGQETQYF,TGTGCCAGCAGCCATAGACAGGGGCAAGAGACCCAGTACTTC
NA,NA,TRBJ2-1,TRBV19,CASSLWADEQFF,TGTGCCAGTAGTCTCTGGGCTGATGAGCAGTTCTTC
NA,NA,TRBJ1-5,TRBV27,CASSSLSLNQPQHF,TGTGCCAGCAGTTCCCTGAGCCTAAATCAGCCCCAGCATTTT
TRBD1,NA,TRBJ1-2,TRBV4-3,CASSQGTGAYGYTF,TGCGCCAGCAGCCAAGGGACAGGGGCCTATGGCTACACCTTC
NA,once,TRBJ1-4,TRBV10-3,CAISEGATTLELFF,TGTGCCATCAGTGAAGGGGCGACGACATTGGAACTGTTTTTT
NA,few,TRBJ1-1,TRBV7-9,CASSLIGGNTEAFF,TGTGCCAGCAGCTTAATAGGTGGGAACACTGAAGCTTTCTTT
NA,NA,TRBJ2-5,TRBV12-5,CASAPGGRSETQYF,TGTGCTAGTGCCCCAGGCGGCCGGAGTGAGACCCAGTACTTC
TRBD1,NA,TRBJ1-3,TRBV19,CASTRTGELGNTIYF,TGTGCCAGTACTCGGACAGGGGAACTAGGAAACACCATATATTTT
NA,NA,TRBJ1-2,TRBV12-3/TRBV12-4,CASSFEGHYGYTF,TGTGCCAGCAGTTTTGAGGGGCACTATGGCTACACCTTC
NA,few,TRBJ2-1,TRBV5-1,CASSLGESSNEQFF,TGCGCCAGCAGCTTGGGCGAGTCCTCCAATGAGCAGTTCTTC
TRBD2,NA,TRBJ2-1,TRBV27,CASSILAGWDEQFF,TGTGCCAGCAGCATCCTAGCGGGGTGGGATGAGCAGTTCTTC
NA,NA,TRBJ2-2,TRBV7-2,CASSLRPAGTSNTGELFF,TGTGCCAGCAGCTTACGTCCGGCGGGAACCTCGAACACCGGGGAGCTGTTTTTT
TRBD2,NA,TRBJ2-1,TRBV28,CASSGLAPSSYNEQFF,TGTGCCAGCAGTGGACTAGCGCCAAGCTCCTACAATGAGCAGTTCTTC
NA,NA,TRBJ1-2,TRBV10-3,CAIRGAVNYGYTF,TGTGCCATCAGGGGAGCGGTTAACTATGGCTACACCTTC
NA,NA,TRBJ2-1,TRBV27,CASSRGAGEDNEQFF,TGTGCCAGCAGTAGGGGGGCGGGAGAGGACAATGAGCAGTTCTTC
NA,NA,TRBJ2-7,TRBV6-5,CASGSRDEQYF,TGTGCCAGCGGGAGCCGGGACGAGCAGTACTTC
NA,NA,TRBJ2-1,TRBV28,CASTPATLNEQFF,TGTGCCAGCACCCCCGCGACGTTAAATGAGCAGTTCTTC
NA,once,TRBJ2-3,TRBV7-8,CASSWAGETDTQYF,TGTGCCAGCAGCTGGGCTGGGGAGACAGATACGCAGTATTTT
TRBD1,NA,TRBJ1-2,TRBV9,CASSVPGQAHGYTF,TGTGCCAGCAGCGTACCGGGACAGGCTCATGGCTACACCTTC
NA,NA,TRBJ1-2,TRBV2,CASSDRGRDGYTF,TGTGCCAGCAGTGATCGGGGTAGGGATGGCTACACCTTC
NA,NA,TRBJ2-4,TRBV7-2,CASSPLEGWTKNIQYF,TGTGCCAGCAGCCCTCTAGAGGGGTGGACCAAAAACATTCAGTACTTC
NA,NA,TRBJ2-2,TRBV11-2,CASSLPTSRAPGDTGELFF,TGTGCCAGCAGCTTACCCACGTCCAGAGCCCCGGGAGACACCGGGGAGCTGTTTTTT
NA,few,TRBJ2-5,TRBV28,CASTYRETQYF,TGTGCCAGCACCTACCGGGAGACCCAGTACTTC
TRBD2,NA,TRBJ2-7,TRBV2,CASSEGGGFLIYEQYF,TGTGCCAGCAGTGAAGGGGGGGGATTTCTTATTTACGAGCAGTACTTC
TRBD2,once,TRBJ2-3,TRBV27,CASSFQRGGVLGTQYF,TGTGCCAGCAGTTTCCAGCGGGGGGGCGTGTTGGGTACGCAGTATTTT
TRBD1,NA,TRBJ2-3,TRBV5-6,CASSLGYRGRMVETQYF,TGTGCCAGCAGCTTAGGGTACAGGGGGCGAATGGTAGAGACGCAGTATTTT
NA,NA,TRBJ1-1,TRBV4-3,CASSQEGPGRGVNTEAFF,TGCGCCAGCAGCCAAGAGGGCCCAGGCCGGGGCGTGAACACTGAAGCTTTCTTT
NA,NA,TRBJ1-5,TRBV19,CASSWEVRDQPQHF,TGTGCCAGTAGTTGGGAGGTCCGGGATCAGCCCCAGCATTTT
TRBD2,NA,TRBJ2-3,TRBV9,CASSVEAGGYEGGTQYF,TGTGCCAGCAGCGTAGAGGCGGGAGGCTACGAGGGGGGTACGCAGTATTTT
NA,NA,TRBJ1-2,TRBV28,CASSLRAYGYTF,TGTGCCAGCAGTTTACGGGCCTATGGCTACACCTTC
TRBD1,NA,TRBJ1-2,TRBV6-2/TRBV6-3,CASSYSGTGMYGYTF,TGTGCCAGCAGTTACTCGGGGACAGGGATGTATGGCTACACCTTC
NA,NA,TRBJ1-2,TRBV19,CASSTAGQGYYGYTF,TGTGCCAGTAGTACAGCAGGGCAGGGATACTATGGCTACACCTTC
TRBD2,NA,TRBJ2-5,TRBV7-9,CASSLGGRAKETQYF,TGTGCCAGCAGCTTAGGTGGGAGGGCCAAGGAGACCCAGTACTTC
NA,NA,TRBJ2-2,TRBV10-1,CASRADGAGELFF,TGCGCCAGCAGAGCGGACGGGGCCGGGGAGCTGTTTTTT
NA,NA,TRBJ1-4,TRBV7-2,CASSNPGTASEGKLFF,TGTGCCAGCAGTAACCCAGGGACTGCGTCCGAGGGAAAACTGTTTTTT
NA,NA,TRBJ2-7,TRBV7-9,CASSLGTGGPHEQYF,TGTGCCAGCAGCTTAGGGACCGGGGGGCCGCACGAGCAGTACTTC
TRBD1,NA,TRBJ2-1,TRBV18,CASSPWRTGGNEQFF,TGTGCCAGCTCACCATGGAGGACAGGGGGCAATGAGCAGTTCTTC